This record covers a single TCR beta chain. The clone's antigen remains unknown. Base qualities are not at hand, and no much larger clone is one base apart. TCR CDR3 regions were amplified from genomic DNA by multiplex PCR using the deep immunoSEQ assay. Extracted genomic DNA from each cell subset was spread evenly across all wells of several immunoSEQ 96-well plates, with each plate serving as a replicate. For sorted subsets, roughly 190 ng of genomic DNA, equivalent to roughly 30,000 T cell genomes, went into each replicate PCR. Purified libraries were quantified with a Qubit 3.0 fluorometer, sized on a Bioanalyzer 2100, and re-quantified with the KAPA Library Quantification kit. Every immunoSEQ 96-well plate was sequenced on a dedicated single-read 150-cycle Illumina NextSeq 550 flow cell. Per the source publication's procedure: Because the immunoSEQ output held only junctional sequences and lacked quality scores, the filtering could not match the filtering applied to full-length reads. To assign V/J genes and CDR3, sequences were annotated using PyIR, a Python wrapper for IgBLAST v1.9, with IMGT germline references. Reads were filtered out if the reads had weak V/J assignments (E-value above 1e-6), no CDR3, stop codons, out-of-frame junctions, or ambiguous translated residues. V3J clonotypes were defined as sequences sharing the same inferred V gene, J gene, and CDR3 amino acid sequence. The percentage overlap between two repertoires was calculated by dividing the number of shared unique clonotypes by the size of the smaller repertoire. Three approaches were used to assess repertoire richness: RTK rarefaction, the Chao1 estimator, and Recon v2.1 estimates of unobserved clonotypes. OLGA was used to compute generation probabilities for all TCRbeta clonotypes that the gDNA method yielded from a handful of donors. TCRdb limited this immuneACCESS table to in-frame rearrangements with V and J called. A share of clones is missing; checked studies link under half to unresolved V genes, and the rest is unexplained. That table furnishes V, J and clone size, whereas the DNA furnished D and trimming. The sample has some 1.5 million clones on record, 95% to 99% of them singletons. The ten top clones hold less than 0.55% of the sample.

Per the germline V gene (reference sequence), SGHKS is the CDR1 and YYEKEE is the CDR2. V is pared back by 2 bases and J by 5 bases, with 19 bases lying between the germline termini. CDR3 length: 16 amino acids, cysteine to phenylalanine. Only the CDR3 portion is preserved as DNA: 48 bases, with reading frame beginning at the first base. The data stem from a study of shared clonotypes between healthy human individuals (TCRdb year 2020). Some background on the complete study: A few men and two women, aged 18 to 49 years, made up the cohort. For each donor, three plates each were used for CD4 naive and CD4 memory, two plates were used for CD8 naive, and one plate was used for CD8 memory. To estimate repertoire size and how much clonotype sharing occurs between individuals, the study deeply sequenced the blood TCR repertoires of about five healthy adults. Libraries were prepared and TCR repertoires were sequenced by different laboratories using diverse techniques, in order to increase sequencing depth and limit assay-specific biases. Between about 0.85 and 9.5 billion PBMCs per donor were obtained by leukapheresis.

The donors were healthy, HIV-negative adults with no recently reported acute infections or vaccinations. Every donor was a Caucasian adult living in Nashville, Tennessee, USA. CD4+ T cells were enriched by magnetic negative selection; naive cells were then positively selected on CD45RA, and the negative fraction formed the memory subset. Blood was collected by leukapheresis, and PBMCs were isolated by Ficoll-Histopaque density gradient centrifugation and then cryopreserved in liquid nitrogen vapor phase. Analytical flow cytometry was used to check the purity and quantity of every magnetically sorted T cell population. From each sorted fraction, genomic DNA was isolated and quantified by UV absorbance on a Nanodrop 2000c. What the research found in general, with its limitations: Because the study included only a small number of donors, the genetic and exposure-history diversity represented was limited. Compared with non-shared clonotypes, clonotypes shared by all four sorted-subset donors had higher generation probabilities. Estimated clonotype richness was generally larger for naive than for memory subsets. Only blood was sampled, and tissue TCR repertoires likely differ from those in blood. Even with the large sequencing depth, rarefaction of the sorted-subset datasets indicated that sequencing was incomplete. Based on pairwise subsampling, the degree of clonotype sharing among donors was expected to be affected by sequencing depth. Sharing across a handful of donors was observed for roughly 5% of naive CD4, over 3% of naive CD8, 2% to 2.5% of memory CD4, and roughly 0.4% of memory CD8 clonotypes.

The sequenced material came from naive CD4+ T cells sorted from blood. This sample's cell subset or site label indicates: CD45RA+ positively selected. The chain was built from TRBV5-5 and TRBJ2-5, with TRBD2 as a weak D call on 5 bases. The receptor was derived from a young man in good health. The DNA is as follows: TGTGCCAGCAGCTTAGCCGAAGCTGTAGCGTCTGAGACCCAGTACTTC. Protein translation: CASSLAEAVASETQYF.